Sequencing of this T cell receptor beta chain was carried out in a study of blood T cells in healthy people across ages. J gave up 8 bases and V 3 bases, and 9 bases lay outside the gene matches. CDR1 is SGDLS, CDR2 YYNGEE, per germline. The CDR3 is made up of 16 amino acids. Sample-barcoded 5' priming and a J-beta primer mix drove a second PCR of about 7 to 12 cycles. MiXCR, applied by TCRdb to the 5' RACE reads, yields one record per CDR3 protein. Here the sample spans 600,000 to 1,000,000 distinct CDR3 sequences, more than 20% being singletons. This same sample was also part of a study on T cells of mothers and their children.

The clonotype comes from a boy aged 5-17 years in good health. The V gene is TRBV9, the J gene TRBJ2-1; TRBD2 agrees at 12 bases. Sequencing was carried out using blood. CDR3 residues: CASSASLAGGLDEQFF. For the CDR3, the DNA is TGTGCCAGCAGCGCCTCCCTAGCGGGGGGGCTCGATGAGCAGTTCTTC.